A single sample gave rise to the 22 T cell receptor beta chains below, sequenced in a study of tumor-infiltrating lymphocytes in primary liver carcinoma. Between roughly 17 and 31 mg of unsorted bulk tissue served as the source from which RNA and DNA were co-extracted. From roughly 470 ng total RNA, TCR beta cDNA was generated with a primer in the constant region. Slightly modified ARM-PCR with three nested multiplex PCR rounds yielded TCR beta libraries. Forward primers for TRBV1-TRBV30 and a C-beta reverse primer served the first two PCR rounds, at 10 cycles each. TCRdb re-called the multiplex PCR reads through MiXCR, storing one row per CDR3 protein. This sample has more than 30,000 distinct CDR3 sequences, with 60% to 80% found just once. The sample was tumor-adjacent normal liver tissue. These receptors were taken from a man aged 40-49 years with primary liver carcinoma and hepatitis B virus infection.

This clonotype came up once. One end of the junction fails to match germline, which may point to a read error. This chain uses TRBV4-1 with TRBJ2-7, with D possibly matching TRBD1 (5 bases). The CDR3 length is 14 residues. Germline-derived CDR1 and CDR2 are MGHRA and YSYEKL. CDR3 coding DNA: TGCGCCAGCAGCCTCCTAGGGGTAGGGTACGAGCAGTACTGG. The encoded protein is CASSLLGVGYEQYW.

The chain joins TRBV6-2 or TRBV6-3 to TRBJ2-5; 8 positions agree with TRBD1. V trimming: 6 bases; J trimming: 7 bases; junction bases outside the gene matches: 16. The CDR3 has 16 amino acids. Germline loops: CDR1 MNHEY, CDR2 SVGEGT. The CDR3 protein is CASRPFRQGKRGTQYF. CDR3 nucleotide sequence: TGTGCCAGCAGACCTTTCCGACAGGGGAAGAGAGGGACCCAGTACTTC.

Turning to this clonotype: The CDR3 end shows no conserved phenylalanine or tryptophan, and so a read error is likely. The chain recombines TRBV7-9 with TRBJ2-1; tentative D call: TRBD1 (5 bases). Germline V gives CDR1 SEHNR, CDR2 FQNEAQ (reference sequence). The CDR3 totals 15 residues. Trimming left V 6 bases short and J 7 bases short, with 19 bases between. CDR3 nucleotide sequence: TGTGCCAGCAGTGACAGTTTTTCCGAAAATAATGAGCAGTTCATC. This translates into CASSDSFSENNEQFI.

In this sample, this clonotype turned up many times. The chain joins TRBV28 to TRBJ1-5; 11 nucleotides line up with TRBD1. This CDR3 contains 20 residues. Per the germline V gene, CDR1 is MDHEN and CDR2 is SYDVKM. V dropped 2 bases and J dropped 1; count of bases not matched to a gene: 13. CDR3: CASSLVEWDRGFWSNQPQHF. The CDR3 DNA sequence: TGTGCCAGCAGTTTAGTAGAGTGGGACAGGGGGTTCTGGAGCAATCAGCCCCAGCATTTT.

Notes on this clonotype: Lacking the conserved final phenylalanine or tryptophan, this CDR3 likely reflects a read error. The CDR3 sequence is CASSQNGLAGITYTQYS. The CDR3 DNA sequence: TGTGCCAGCAGCCAGAATGGACTAGCGGGGATCACATATACGCAGTATTCT. The chain has TRBV5-6 and TRBJ2-3; 12 bases are shared with TRBD2. There are 17 residues in the CDR3. CDR1 is SGHDT and CDR2 is YYEEEE in the germline V gene.

As regards this clonotype: The missing conserved phenylalanine or tryptophan at the end of this CDR3 makes a read error likely. The chain recombines TRBV6-1 with TRBJ1-1; the match to TRBD1 covers 8 bases. From germline, CDR1 is MNHNS and CDR2 SASEGT. CDR3 length: 17 residues. CDR3 sequence: CASGEGEGQGANTEAFY. In DNA form, the CDR3 reads TGTGCCAGCGGTGAAGGTGAAGGGCAGGGGGCCAACACTGAAGCTTTCTAT.

Points on this clonotype: A read error is likely, as this CDR3 ends without the conserved phenylalanine or tryptophan. J is TRBJ1-2 and V is TRBV6-2 or TRBV6-3; D gene ambiguous. Germline values: CDR1 MNHEY, CDR2 SVGEGT. This CDR3 has 10 amino acids. In nucleotides, the CDR3 is TGTGTCAGCACCATGGATGGCTACACCTCC. Translation gives CVSTMDGYTS.

As to this clonotype: The junction does not match germline at one end; this may be a read error. V usage is TRBV29-1 and J usage is TRBJ1-1, with D unclear. Germline V CDR1 and CDR2: SQVTM, ANQGSEA. The CDR3 contains 11 residues. CDR3 protein: CSIEPNTEAFF. The CDR3 bases are TGCAGCATTGAACCGAACACTGAAGCTTTCTTT.

V and J are TRBV6-2 or TRBV6-3 and TRBJ2-6; 8 positions match TRBD2. CDR3 size: 12 residues. J lost 18 bases, V lost 10 bases, and 14 bases had no gene match. Germline loops: CDR1 MNHEY, CDR2 SVGEGT. CDR3 sequence (DNA): TGTGCCAACAATTCGGGGGGGCCCTCTCAGACTTTC. Its translation: CANNSGGPSQTF.

Concerning this clonotype: The junction departs from the called germline gene at one end, perhaps through a read error. The J gene is TRBJ1-3, the V gene TRBV4-2; TRBD1 is a possible D gene (5 bases). Per the germline V gene, CDR1 is LGHNA and CDR2 is YNFKEQ. The CDR3 runs 17 residues. CDR3: CASSQVGGGDSGKTIYF. Written as DNA, the CDR3 is TGTGCCAGCAGCCAAGTAGGTGGAGGGGACTCTGGAAAGACCATATATTTT.

With respect to this clonotype: The conserved phenylalanine or tryptophan normally closing the CDR3 is absent here, so this likely arose from a read error. The DNA is left out, because the CDR3 cannot be placed on it with certainty; the CDR3 is given as TCRdb lists it. The chain has TRBV12-3 or TRBV12-4 and TRBJ2-1; TRBD1 is the table's D call and was not checked against the DNA. Including both end residues, the CDR3 is 13 amino acids long. CDR3 sequence: CASSQGGRDEQSL.

For this clonotype: An end of the junction differs from the germline gene, which may be a read error. V gene TRBV11-2 combines with J gene TRBJ2-6, with TRBD1 matching 8 bases. Germline values: CDR1 SGHAT, CDR2 FQNNGV. This CDR3 comprises 21 residues. CDR3 bases: TGTGCCAGCAACATGGGGGGAGACAGGGGCATTTCCCTCTCTGGGGCCAACATCCTGGCTTTC. Translated, it gives CASNMGGDRGISLSGANILAF.

In this sample, this clonotype turned up once. This CDR3 is CASSFGGEGHFHEQFF. CDR3 sequence (DNA): TGTGCCAGCAGCTTCGGGGGAGAGGGGCACTTCCATGAGCAGTTCTTC. The chain recombines TRBV11-2 with TRBJ2-1; D might be TRBD2 (6 bases). V gave up 3 bases and J gave up 8 bases, with 20 bases separating them. Germline V gene sequence: CDR1 SGHAT, CDR2 FQNNGV. The CDR3 runs to 16 residues.

The table lists this clonotype with a few counts. The rearrangement uses TRBV14 and TRBJ2-2; 10 positions match TRBD1. The CDR3 spans 16 residues. The germline gives CDR1 SGHDN, CDR2 FVKESK. V lost 8 bases to trimming and J lost 4 bases; unmatched junction nucleotides: 10. CDR3 nucleotide sequence: TGTGCCAGCGACCAGGGGACAGGGGACCCCACCGGGGAGCTGTTTTTT. This encodes CASDQGTGDPTGELFF.

The chain carries TRBV27 and TRBJ2-7; tentatively, D is TRBD2 (5 bases). Between the trimmed V and J ends, which lost 11 bases and 2 bases, there was a span of 16 bases. Germline V gene sequence: CDR1 MNHEY, CDR2 SMNVEV (reference sequence). This CDR3 comprises 13 residues. The CDR3 sequence is CAERRRRPYEQYF. CDR3 DNA: TGTGCCGAAAGACGGAGGCGACCCTACGAGCAGTACTTC.

J is TRBJ2-3 and V is TRBV5-4; TRBD1 is a possible D gene (5 bases). V gave up 0 bases and J gave up 7 bases, with 15 bases separating them. This CDR3 comprises 15 residues. Germline loops: CDR1 SGHNT, CDR2 YYREEE (reference sequence). CDR3 nucleotides: TGTGCCAGCAGCTTGGCAGAAAGGGGTATAAATACGCAGTATTTT. This translates into CASSLAERGINTQYF.

On this clonotype: This may arise from a read error, as a much more abundant clone is one base away. The CDR3 nucleotides read TGTGCCAGCAGCTTAGGACTCACCCCTGATCGAGAGACCCAGTACTTC. Its protein is CASSLGLTPDRETQYF. V gene TRBV11-1 combines with J gene TRBJ2-5; D is ambiguous. The ends were cut back, 1 base at V and 4 bases at J, with 16 bases in the middle. The CDR3 contains 16 residues. Per germline, CDR1 SGHAT and CDR2 FQDESV (reference sequence).

Details on this clonotype: The conserved closing phenylalanine or tryptophan is absent in this CDR3, likely reflecting a read error. The CDR3 DNA reads as TGTGCCAGCAGTTATAGCGGGAGTCCAGATACGCAGTATTCT. Residues: CASSYSGSPDTQYS. This chain connects TRBV28 to TRBJ2-3; 9 nucleotides match TRBD2. Germline V gene sequence: CDR1 MDHEN, CDR2 SYDVKM. With 4 bases clipped from V and 4 bases from J, the junction kept 3 bases outside the gene matches. The CDR3 sequence is 14 residues long.

Points on this clonotype: As the CDR3 is not closed by the conserved phenylalanine or tryptophan, this likely results from a read error. This chain joins TRBV5-4 and TRBJ2-1, with D perhaps being TRBD1 or TRBD2 (6 bases each). The CDR3 runs to 16 residues. With 4 bases removed from V and 7 bases from J, the gap between germline ends came to 21 bases. Germline CDR1 is SGHNT and CDR2 is YYREEE (reference sequence). CDR3 bases: TGTGCCAGCAGCCCCGGCGGAGGGGGTTACGTGAATGAGCAGTTCTTA. This codes for CASSPGGGGYVNEQFL.

V is TRBV4-3 and J is TRBJ1-2; D is possibly TRBD1 (6 bases). Germline V gene lookup returns CDR1 LGHNA and CDR2 YSLEER. The CDR3 runs to 16 residues. The CDR3 reads CDISQAGAGRNYGYTF. In nucleotides, the CDR3 is TGCGACATTAGCCAGGCAGGGGCAGGGAGGAACTATGGCTACACCTTC.

Remarks on this clonotype: Likely a read error: the CDR3 ends without its conserved phenylalanine or tryptophan. It is unclear where the CDR3 begins or ends on the DNA, so no DNA is shown, and the CDR3 is as TCRdb lists it. The chain couples TRBV29-1 to TRBJ2-7; TRBD2, the table's D call, was not compared with the DNA. Inclusive of both ends, the CDR3 amounts to 13 amino acids. Germline V gene data show CDR1 as SQVTM and CDR2 as ANQGSEA. The CDR3 reads CSVVTSGESEQYL.

This clonotype was seen repeatedly, ten times or more. This chain uses TRBV6-5 with TRBJ2-7; D might be TRBD1 (5 bases). Looked up from germline, CDR1 is MNHEY and CDR2 is SVGAGI. The CDR3 has 12 amino acids. V lost 4 bases, J lost 4 bases, and 8 bases lay in between. CDR3 coding DNA: TGTGCCAGCAGTTCCTCAGGGTACGAGCAGTACTTC. This encodes CASSSSGYEQYF.